This T cell receptor beta chain was captured by sequencing in a study of shared clonotypes between healthy human individuals. Study-level points and caveats: Of the naive CD4 clonotypes, roughly 5.5% were shared across a few donors.

The assay was immunoSEQ multiplex PCR, and TCRdb's table has in-frame clones only and misses some. This table holds roughly 1 million clones, around four fifths found once. V lost 0 bases to trimming and J lost 5 bases, with 10 bases between them. The CDR3 extends over 14 amino acids. CDR1 is ENHRY, CDR2 SYGVKD, per germline. Turning to this clone: The antigen remains undetermined.

This sequence joins TRBV10-3 and TRBJ2-5; D is perhaps TRBD1 (5 bases). Sequenced input: memory CD4+ T cells sorted from blood. The subset here: CD45RA-negative fraction. The TCR originated in a man aged 18 to 30 in good health. The CDR3 sequence: CAISESGHGETQYF. DNA of the CDR3: TGTGCCATCAGTGAGTCTGGACACGGGGAGACCCAGTACTTC.